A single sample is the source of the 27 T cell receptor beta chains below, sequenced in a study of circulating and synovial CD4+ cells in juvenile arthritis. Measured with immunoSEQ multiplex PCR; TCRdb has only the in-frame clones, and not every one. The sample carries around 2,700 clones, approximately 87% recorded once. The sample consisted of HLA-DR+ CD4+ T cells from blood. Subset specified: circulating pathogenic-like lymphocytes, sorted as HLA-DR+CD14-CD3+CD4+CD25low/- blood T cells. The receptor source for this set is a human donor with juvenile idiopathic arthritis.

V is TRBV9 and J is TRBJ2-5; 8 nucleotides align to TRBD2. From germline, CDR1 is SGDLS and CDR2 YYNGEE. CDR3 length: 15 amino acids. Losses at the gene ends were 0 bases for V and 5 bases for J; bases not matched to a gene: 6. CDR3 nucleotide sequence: TGTGCCAGCAGCGTAGACGGGGGGGGCCTTGAGACCCAGTACTTC. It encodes CASSVDGGGLETQYF.

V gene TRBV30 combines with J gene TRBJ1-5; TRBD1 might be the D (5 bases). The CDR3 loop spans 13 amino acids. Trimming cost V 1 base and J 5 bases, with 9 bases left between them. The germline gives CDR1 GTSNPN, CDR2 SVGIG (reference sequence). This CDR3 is CAWSGGVDQPQHF. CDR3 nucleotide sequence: TGTGCCTGGAGTGGGGGGGTGGATCAGCCCCAGCATTTT.

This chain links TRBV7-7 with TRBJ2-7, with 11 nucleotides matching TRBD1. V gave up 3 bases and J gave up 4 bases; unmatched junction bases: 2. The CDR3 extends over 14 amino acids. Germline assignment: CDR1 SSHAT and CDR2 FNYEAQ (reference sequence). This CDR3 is CASSLGQGVYEQYF. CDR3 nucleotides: TGTGCCAGCAGCTTGGGACAGGGGGTTTACGAGCAGTACTTC. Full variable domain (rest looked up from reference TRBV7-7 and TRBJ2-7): GAGVSQSPRYKVTKRGQDVTLRCDPISSHATLYWYQQALGQGPEFLTYFNYEAQPDKSGLPSDRFSAERPEGSISTLTIQRTEQRDSAMYRCASSLGQGVYEQYFGPGTRLTVT.

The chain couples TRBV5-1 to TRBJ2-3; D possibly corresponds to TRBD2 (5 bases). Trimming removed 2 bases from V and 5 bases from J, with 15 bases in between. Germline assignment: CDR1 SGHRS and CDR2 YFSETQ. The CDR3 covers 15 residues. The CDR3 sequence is CASSLGSLTEDTQYF. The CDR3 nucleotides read TGCGCCAGCAGCTTAGGGAGCCTTACGGAAGATACGCAGTATTTT.

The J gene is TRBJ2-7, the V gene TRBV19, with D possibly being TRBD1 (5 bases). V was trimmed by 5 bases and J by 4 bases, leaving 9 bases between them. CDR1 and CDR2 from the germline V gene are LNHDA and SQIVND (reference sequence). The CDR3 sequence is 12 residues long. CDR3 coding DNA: TGTGCCAGTAGTTTAACAGGTTACGAGCAGTACTTC. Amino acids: CASSLTGYEQYF.

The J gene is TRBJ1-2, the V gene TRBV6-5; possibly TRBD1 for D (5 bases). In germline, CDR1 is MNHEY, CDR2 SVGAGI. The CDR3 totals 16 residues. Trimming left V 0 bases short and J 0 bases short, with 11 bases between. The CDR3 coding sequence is TGTGCCAGCAGTTACTCGTTCGACAGATCTAACTATGGCTACACCTTC. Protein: CASSYSFDRSNYGYTF.

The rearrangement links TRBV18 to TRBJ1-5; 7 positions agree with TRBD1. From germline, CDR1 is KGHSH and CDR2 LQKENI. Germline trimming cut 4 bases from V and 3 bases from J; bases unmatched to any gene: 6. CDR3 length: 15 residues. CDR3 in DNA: TGTGCCAGCTCACACAGGGGAGGAGACAATCAGCCCCAGCATTTT. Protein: CASSHRGGDNQPQHF. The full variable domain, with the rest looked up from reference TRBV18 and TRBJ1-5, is NAGVMQNPRHLVRRRGQEARLRCSPMKGHSHVYWYRQLPEEGLKFMVYLQKENIIDESGMPKERFSAEFPKEGPSILRIQQVVRGDSAAYFCASSHRGGDNQPQHFGDGTRLSIL.

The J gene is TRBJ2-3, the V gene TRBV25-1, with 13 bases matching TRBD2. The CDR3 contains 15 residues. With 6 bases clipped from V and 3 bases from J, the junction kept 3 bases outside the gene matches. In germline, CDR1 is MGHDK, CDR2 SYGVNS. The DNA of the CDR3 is TGTGCCAGCAGAAGACTAGCGGGGGGAACAGATACGCAGTATTTT. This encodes CASRRLAGGTDTQYF. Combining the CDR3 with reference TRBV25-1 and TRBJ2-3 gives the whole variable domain EADIYQTPRYLVIGTGKKITLECSQTMGHDKMYWYQQDPGMELHLIHYSYGVNSTEKGDLSSESTVSRIRTEHFPLTLESARPSHTSQYLCASRRLAGGTDTQYFGPGTRLTVL.

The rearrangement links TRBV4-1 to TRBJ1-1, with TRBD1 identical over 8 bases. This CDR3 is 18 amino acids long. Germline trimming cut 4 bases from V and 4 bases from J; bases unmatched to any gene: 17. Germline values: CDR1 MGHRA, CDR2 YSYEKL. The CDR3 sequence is CASSLRGTGGGLFTEAFF. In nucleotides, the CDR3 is TGCGCCAGCAGCCTAAGGGGCACAGGGGGAGGTTTATTCACTGAAGCTTTCTTT.

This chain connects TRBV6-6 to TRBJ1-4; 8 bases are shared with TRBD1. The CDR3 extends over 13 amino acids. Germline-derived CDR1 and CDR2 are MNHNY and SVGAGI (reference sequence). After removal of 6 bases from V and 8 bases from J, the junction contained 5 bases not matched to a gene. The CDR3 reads CASRTYRGEKLFF. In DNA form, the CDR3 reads TGTGCCAGCAGGACATACAGGGGGGAAAAACTGTTTTTT.

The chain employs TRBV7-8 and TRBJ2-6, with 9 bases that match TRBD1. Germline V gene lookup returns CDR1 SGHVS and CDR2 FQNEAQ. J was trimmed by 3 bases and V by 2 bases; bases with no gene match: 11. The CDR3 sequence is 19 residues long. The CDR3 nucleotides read TGTGCCAGCAGCTTACCTCGGGACAGGGTATCAGGTGGGGCCAACGTCCTGACTTTC. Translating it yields CASSLPRDRVSGGANVLTF. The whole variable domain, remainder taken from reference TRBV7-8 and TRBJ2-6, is GAGVSQSPRYKVAKRGQDVALRCDPISGHVSLFWYQQALGQGPEFLTYFQNEAQLDKSGLPSDRFFAERPEGSVSTLKIQRTQQEDSAVYLCASSLPRDRVSGGANVLTFGAGSRLTVL.

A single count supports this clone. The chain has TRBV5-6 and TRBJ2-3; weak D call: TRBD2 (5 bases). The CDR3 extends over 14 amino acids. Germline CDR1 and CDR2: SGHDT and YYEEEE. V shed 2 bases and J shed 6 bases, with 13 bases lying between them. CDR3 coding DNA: TGTGCCAGCAGCTTACTAGGGCCCCGGGATACGCAGTATTTT. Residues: CASSLLGPRDTQYF.

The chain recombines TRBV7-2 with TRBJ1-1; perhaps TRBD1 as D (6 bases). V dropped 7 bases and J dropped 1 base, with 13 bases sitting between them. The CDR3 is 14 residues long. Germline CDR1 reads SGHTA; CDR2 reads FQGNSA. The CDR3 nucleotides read TGTGCCAGCACCCAAGGGGGAAAGAACACTGAAGCTTTCTTT. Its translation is CASTQGGKNTEAFF.

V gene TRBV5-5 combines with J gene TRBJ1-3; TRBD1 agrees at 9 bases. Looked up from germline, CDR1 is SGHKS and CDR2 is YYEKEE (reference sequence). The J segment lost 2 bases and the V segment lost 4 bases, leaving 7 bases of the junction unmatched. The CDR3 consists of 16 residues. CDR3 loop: CASSQWTGEAGNTIYF. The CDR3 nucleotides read TGTGCCAGCAGCCAGTGGACAGGGGAGGCTGGAAACACCATATATTTT. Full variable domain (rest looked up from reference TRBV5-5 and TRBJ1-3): DAGVTQSPTHLIKTRGQQVTLRCSPISGHKSVSWYQQVLGQGPQFIFQYYEKEERGRGNFPDRFSARQFPNYSSELNVNALLLGDSALYLCASSQWTGEAGNTIYFGEGSWLTVV.

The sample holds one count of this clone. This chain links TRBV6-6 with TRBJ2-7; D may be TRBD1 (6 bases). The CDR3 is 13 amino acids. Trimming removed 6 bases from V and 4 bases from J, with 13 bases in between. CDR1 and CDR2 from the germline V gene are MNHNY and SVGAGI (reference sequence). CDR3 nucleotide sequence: TGTGCCAGCAGACGAAGTACAGGGTACGAGCAGTACTTC. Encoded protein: CASRRSTGYEQYF.

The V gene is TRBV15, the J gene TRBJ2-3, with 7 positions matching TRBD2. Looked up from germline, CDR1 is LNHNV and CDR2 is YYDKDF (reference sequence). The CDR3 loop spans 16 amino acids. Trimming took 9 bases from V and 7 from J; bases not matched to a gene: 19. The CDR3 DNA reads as TGTGCCACTCGCCGCTATACAAACCGGGGGGAAAATACGCAGTATTTT. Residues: CATRRYTNRGENTQYF.

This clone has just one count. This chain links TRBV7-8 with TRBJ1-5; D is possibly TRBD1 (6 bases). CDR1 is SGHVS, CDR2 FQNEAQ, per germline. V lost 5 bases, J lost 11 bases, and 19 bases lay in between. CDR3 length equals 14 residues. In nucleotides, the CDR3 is TGTGCCAGCAGCCTAGAACAGGGAGGGGGGGCCCAGCATTTT. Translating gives CASSLEQGGGAQHF. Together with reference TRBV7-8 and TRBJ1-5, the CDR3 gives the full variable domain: GAGVSQSPRYKVAKRGQDVALRCDPISGHVSLFWYQQALGQGPEFLTYFQNEAQLDKSGLPSDRFFAERPEGSVSTLKIQRTQQEDSAVYLCASSLEQGGGAQHFGDGTRLSIL.

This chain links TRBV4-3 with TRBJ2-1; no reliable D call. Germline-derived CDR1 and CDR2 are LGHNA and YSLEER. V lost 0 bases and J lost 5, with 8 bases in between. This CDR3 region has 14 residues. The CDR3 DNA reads TGCGCCAGCAGCCAAGATTTCTTTAACAATGAGCAGTTCTTC. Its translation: CASSQDFFNNEQFF.

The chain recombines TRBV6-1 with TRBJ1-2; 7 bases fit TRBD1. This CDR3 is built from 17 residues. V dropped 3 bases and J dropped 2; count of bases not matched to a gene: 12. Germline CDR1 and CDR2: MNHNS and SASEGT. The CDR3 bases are TGTGCCAGCAGTGACGTTTTGGCAGGGGGAAACAACTATGGCTACACCTTC. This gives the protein CASSDVLAGGNNYGYTF.

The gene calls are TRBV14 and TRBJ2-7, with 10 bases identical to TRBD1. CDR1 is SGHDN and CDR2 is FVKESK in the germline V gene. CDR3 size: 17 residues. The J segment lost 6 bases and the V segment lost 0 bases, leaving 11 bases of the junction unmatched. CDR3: CASSQDRDRDRGGEQYF. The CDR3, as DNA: TGTGCCAGCAGCCAAGACCGAGACCGGGACAGGGGAGGCGAGCAGTACTTC.

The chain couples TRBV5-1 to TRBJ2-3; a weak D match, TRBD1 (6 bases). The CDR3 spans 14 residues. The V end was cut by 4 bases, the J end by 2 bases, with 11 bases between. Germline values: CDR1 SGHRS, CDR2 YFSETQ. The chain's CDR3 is CASSLTGYTDTQYF. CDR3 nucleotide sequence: TGCGCCAGCAGCCTTACAGGGTACACAGATACGCAGTATTTT.

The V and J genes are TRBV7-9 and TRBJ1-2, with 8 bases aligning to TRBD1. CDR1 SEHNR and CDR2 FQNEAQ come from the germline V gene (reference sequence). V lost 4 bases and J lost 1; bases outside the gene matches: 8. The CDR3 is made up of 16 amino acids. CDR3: CASSSGGTALNYGYTF. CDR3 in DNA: TGTGCCAGCAGCTCAGGGGGCACAGCGCTTAACTATGGCTACACCTTC.

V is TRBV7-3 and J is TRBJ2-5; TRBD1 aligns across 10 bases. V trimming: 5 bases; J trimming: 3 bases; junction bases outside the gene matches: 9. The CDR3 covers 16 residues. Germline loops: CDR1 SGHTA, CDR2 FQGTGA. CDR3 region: CASSPGMGQGKETQYF. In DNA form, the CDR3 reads TGTGCCAGCAGCCCCGGCATGGGACAGGGGAAAGAGACCCAGTACTTC.

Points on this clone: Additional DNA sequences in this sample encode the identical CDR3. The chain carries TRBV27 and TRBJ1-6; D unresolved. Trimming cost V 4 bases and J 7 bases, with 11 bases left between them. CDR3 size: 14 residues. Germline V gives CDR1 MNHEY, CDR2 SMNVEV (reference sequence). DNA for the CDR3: TGTGCCAGCAGTTACGACTCATACAATTCACCCCTCCACTTT. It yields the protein CASSYDSYNSPLHF.

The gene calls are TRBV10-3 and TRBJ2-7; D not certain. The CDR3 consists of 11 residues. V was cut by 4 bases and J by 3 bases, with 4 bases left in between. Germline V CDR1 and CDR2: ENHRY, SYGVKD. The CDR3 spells CAISASYEQYF. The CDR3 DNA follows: TGTGCCATCAGTGCTAGCTACGAGCAGTACTTC.

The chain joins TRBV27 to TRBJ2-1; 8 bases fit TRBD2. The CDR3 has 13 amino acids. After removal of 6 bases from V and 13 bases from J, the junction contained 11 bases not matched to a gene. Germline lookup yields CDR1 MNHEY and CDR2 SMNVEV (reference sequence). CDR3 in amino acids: CASRANSGVGQFF. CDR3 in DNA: TGTGCCAGCAGAGCCAATAGCGGGGTAGGACAGTTCTTC.

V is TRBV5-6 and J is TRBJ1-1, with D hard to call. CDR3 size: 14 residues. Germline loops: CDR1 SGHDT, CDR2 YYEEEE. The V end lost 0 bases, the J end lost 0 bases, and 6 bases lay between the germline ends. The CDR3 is CASSLASVNTEAFF. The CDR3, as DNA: TGTGCCAGCAGCTTGGCGTCCGTGAACACTGAAGCTTTCTTT.